Listed below are T cell receptor beta chains from one sample, sequenced in a study of CD8 T cells in Susac syndrome. TCRdb re-called the immunoSEQ multiplex PCR reads through MiXCR, storing one row per CDR3 protein. Counted here are about 190,000 distinct CDR3 sequences, 85% to 95% occurring once; the ten biggest clones make up approximately 0.1%. Sequenced input: CD4+ T cells from PBMCs. Receptor source: a human donor in good health. CDR3s include the opening cysteine and the closing phenylalanine or tryptophan. Fields, in order: J gene, D gene, V gene, clone size, CDR3 protein, CDR3 DNA. A D gene is named only where the DNA matches it firmly. Rows give clone size only sometimes, using once, few, many, or a class for an expanded clone.

>TRBJ1-3|.|TRBV5-6|.
CASSQGRNTIYF
TGTGCCAGCAGCCAGGGAAGAAACACCATATATTTT
>TRBJ1-2|.|TRBV29-1|.
CSAPRGDGYTF
TGCAGCGCTCCCCGTGGGGATGGCTACACCTTC
>TRBJ1-1|.|TRBV18|.
CASSVSNTEAFF
TGTGCCAGCTCCGTATCGAACACTGAAGCTTTCTTT
>TRBJ1-5|.|TRBV7-2|.
CASSLVDQPQHF
TGTGCCAGCAGCTTAGTTGATCAGCCCCAGCATTTT
>TRBJ2-5|TRBD2|TRBV25-1|.
CASRDARGEETQYF
TGTGCCAGCAGGGACGCTCGGGGGGAAGAGACCCAGTACTTC
>TRBJ2-1|.|TRBV20-1|.
CSAPPPGARFYNEQFF
TGCAGTGCTCCCCCTCCAGGCGCGAGGTTCTACAATGAGCAGTTCTTC
>TRBJ2-5|.|TRBV5-1|once
CASSSGQLLETQYF
TGCGCCAGCAGCTCCGGCCAGCTGCTTGAGACCCAGTACTTC
>TRBJ2-3|.|TRBV24-1|.
CATSDLKMTQYF
TGTGCCACCAGTGATTTGAAGATGACGCAGTATTTT
>TRBJ1-1|.|TRBV7-9|.
CASSTHTPRNTEAFF
TGTGCCAGCAGCACCCATACCCCGAGGAACACTGAAGCTTTCTTT
>TRBJ1-1|.|TRBV18|once
CASSPTSGSTEAFF
TGTGCCAGCTCACCGACGTCAGGGTCCACTGAAGCTTTCTTT
>TRBJ1-1|TRBD1|TRBV18|.
CASRQGMSTEAFF
TGTGCCAGCCGACAGGGTATGAGCACTGAAGCTTTCTTT
>TRBJ2-3|.|TRBV29-1|.
CSVDPAADTQYF
TGCAGCGTTGATCCCGCGGCAGATACGCAGTATTTT
>TRBJ2-5|.|TRBV20-1|.
CSAVENAQYF
TGCAGTGCTGTCGAGAATGCCCAGTACTTC
>TRBJ1-4|.|TRBV7-2|.
CASSLVVGDDEKLFF
TGTGCCAGCAGCTTAGTGGTAGGGGACGACGAAAAACTGTTTTTT
>TRBJ1-3|.|TRBV6-5|once
CAARTVAGSGNTIYF
TGTGCCGCAAGGACGGTGGCTGGCTCTGGAAACACCATATATTTT
>TRBJ2-1|.|TRBV5-4|.
CASSAPLGEQFF
TGTGCCAGCAGCGCCCCTTTGGGTGAGCAGTTCTTC
>TRBJ1-2|.|TRBV20-1|.
CSAVGSRQVEDYTF
TGCAGTGCTGTCGGGTCCCGCCAGGTTGAAGATTACACCTTC
>TRBJ2-1|TRBD2|TRBV19|.
CASSLLGLAGEAYNEQFF
TGTGCCAGTAGTTTGTTGGGACTAGCGGGAGAAGCCTACAATGAGCAGTTCTTC
>TRBJ1-1|.|TRBV29-1|.
CSVSTLVNTEAFF
TGCAGCGTCTCTACTCTAGTGAACACTGAAGCTTTCTTT
>TRBJ1-2|.|TRBV12-3/TRBV12-4|.
CASSLSWGYTF
TGTGCCAGCAGTTTATCATGGGGCTACACCTTC
>TRBJ1-5|.|TRBV30|.
CAWGRGMGQPQHF
TGTGCCTGGGGCAGGGGAATGGGGCAGCCCCAGCATTTT
>TRBJ2-4|.|TRBV29-1|.
CSVRQTDKNIQYF
TGCAGCGTTAGGCAGACCGATAAAAACATTCAGTACTTC
>TRBJ1-2|.|TRBV20-1|once
CSAVARENYGYTF
TGCAGTGCGGTAGCCAGGGAAAACTATGGCTACACCTTC
>TRBJ1-2|.|TRBV6-5|.
CASGEYEGYTF
TGTGCCAGCGGCGAATATGAGGGCTACACCTTC
>TRBJ2-1|.|TRBV2|once
CASSEAFWEQFF
TGTGCCAGCAGTGAAGCCTTTTGGGAGCAGTTCTTC
>TRBJ2-3|TRBD2|TRBV24-1|.
CATGLAGSTDTQYF
TGTGCCACCGGACTAGCGGGAAGCACAGATACGCAGTATTTT
>TRBJ1-2|.|TRBV20-1|.
CSAPTRGYTF
TGCAGTGCCCCTACCCGTGGCTACACCTTC
>TRBJ1-1|.|TRBV3-1|.
CASSQEEARSNTEAFF
TGTGCCAGCAGCCAAGAGGAGGCCAGGTCGAACACTGAAGCTTTCTTT
>TRBJ2-2|.|TRBV3-1|.
CASSQGLAGDFGAGELFF
.
>TRBJ2-5|.|TRBV29-1|.
CSVEGRLHQETQYF
TGCAGCGTTGAAGGTCGACTGCACCAAGAGACCCAGTACTTC
>TRBJ2-3|.|TRBV5-4|.
CASNPTGPASTDTQYF
TGTGCCAGCAACCCCACAGGACCCGCTAGCACAGATACGCAGTATTTT
>TRBJ2-3|.|TRBV5-6|.
CASSLATGDTQYF
TGTGCCAGCAGCTTGGCCACAGGTGATACGCAGTATTTT
>TRBJ1-2|.|TRBV7-3|.
CASSLGPGSYGYTF
TGTGCCAGCAGCTTAGGTCCCGGGTCTTATGGCTACACCTTC
>TRBJ2-1|.|TRBV12-3/TRBV12-4|.
CACFDPSAGSYNEQFF
TGTGCCTGCTTCGACCCCTCCGCTGGCTCCTACAATGAGCAGTTCTTC
>TRBJ1-1|.|TRBV29-1|.
CSVDSWGGSAENTEAFF
TGCAGCGTTGACTCTTGGGGGGGGTCTGCGGAGAACACTGAAGCTTTCTTT
>TRBJ2-6|TRBD1|TRBV6-2/TRBV6-3|.
CASSMDRLVSLPGANVLTF
TGTGCCAGCTCAATGGACAGGTTAGTGTCCCTTCCTGGGGCCAACGTCCTGACTTTC
>TRBJ1-1|.|TRBV19|.
CATIQRREAFF
TGTGCCACAATCCAAAGGCGTGAAGCTTTCTTT
>TRBJ1-1|TRBD1|TRBV20-1|.
CSASPLDRANTEAFF
TGCAGTGCTAGCCCCCTGGACAGGGCCAACACTGAAGCTTTCTTT
>TRBJ2-7|TRBD1|TRBV6-2/TRBV6-3|.
CAAGTGGSYEQYF
TGTGCCGCCGGGACAGGCGGCTCCTACGAGCAGTACTTC
>TRBJ1-1|.|TRBV7-2|.
CASAWGGLNTEAFF
TGTGCCAGCGCCTGGGGGGGCTTGAACACTGAAGCTTTCTTT
>TRBJ2-1|TRBD1|TRBV18|.
CASSPGQGPNEQFF
TGTGCCAGCTCACCGGGACAGGGACCTAATGAGCAGTTCTTC
>TRBJ2-2|TRBD2|TRBV3-1|.
CASSQDPPTSGSTGELFF
TGTGCCAGCAGCCAAGACCCTCCGACTAGCGGGAGCACCGGGGAGCTGTTTTTT
>TRBJ1-5|.|TRBV24-1|.
CATSDLLGPQHF
TGTGCCACCAGTGACCTGCTTGGGCCCCAGCATTTT
>TRBJ1-5|.|TRBV20-1|.
CSARDNAGNQPQHF
TGCAGTGCTAGAGATAACGCGGGGAACCAGCCCCAGCATTTT
>TRBJ2-7|.|TRBV12-3/TRBV12-4|.
CASSLGLGDYEQYF
TGTGCCAGCAGTTTAGGGCTGGGAGACTACGAGCAGTACTTC
>TRBJ2-1|.|TRBV7-9|.
CASSLGGTYNEQFF
TGTGCCAGCAGCTTGGGTGGGACTTACAATGAGCAGTTCTTC
>TRBJ2-5|.|TRBV5-4|.
CASSPEPKETQYF
TGTGCCAGCAGCCCCGAACCCAAAGAGACCCAGTACTTC
>TRBJ2-1|.|TRBV2|once
CASSERSLAIYNEQFF
TGTGCCAGCAGTGAACGGAGCCTAGCGATCTACAATGAGCAGTTCTTC
>TRBJ1-2|.|TRBV5-1|.
CASSLEGVDGYTF
TGCGCCAGCAGCTTGGAAGGGGTGGATGGCTACACCTTC
>TRBJ2-7|.|TRBV11-2|.
CASSYNPGSSYEQYF
TGTGCCAGCAGCTATAATCCGGGCTCATCCTACGAGCAGTACTTC
>TRBJ1-5|.|TRBV2|.
CASSRGHMNSNQPQHF
TGTGCCAGCAGTAGGGGACACATGAATAGCAATCAGCCCCAGCATTTT
>TRBJ2-2|TRBD1|TRBV9|once
CASSVEPQGATGELFF
TGTGCCAGCAGCGTAGAACCACAGGGGGCGACCGGGGAGCTGTTTTTT
>TRBJ1-5|.|TRBV27|.
CASNPWPTAGNSNQPQHF
TGTGCCAGCAATCCGTGGCCGACAGCCGGGAATAGCAATCAGCCCCAGCATTTT
>TRBJ1-3|.|TRBV30|.
CAWSITANTIYF
TGTGCCTGGAGTATCACGGCGAACACCATATATTTT
>TRBJ2-1|.|TRBV20-1|.
CSAPALDEQFF
TGCAGTGCCCCCGCCCTGGATGAGCAGTTCTTC
>TRBJ1-1|.|TRBV29-1|.
CSVDSTHGTTEAFF
TGCAGCGTTGACTCTACGCACGGAACAACTGAAGCTTTCTTT
>TRBJ2-2|.|TRBV19|.
CASTRSRAGTGELFF
TGTGCCAGTACCCGTTCGAGGGCGGGGACCGGGGAGCTGTTTTTT